This T cell receptor (beta chain) was identified in a study of siplizumab effects on memory and regulatory T cells. On this clone: Antigen unknown.

There are 15 residues in the CDR3. CDR1 and CDR2 (germline): SGHTA, FQGNSA. With 5 bases removed from V and 0 bases from J, the gap between germline ends came to 14 bases. Findings of the study overall: Assignment to unstimulated subsets succeeded for only a minor fraction of the alloreactive clones.

Sequenced by immunoSEQ multiplex PCR; TCRdb stores in-frame clones only, minus some. Altogether 87,000 or so clones are present, approximately 93% being singletons, with the ten largest covering roughly 0.29%. V usage is TRBV7-2 and J usage is TRBJ2-7, with D possibly matching TRBD1 (6 bases). The receptor comes from a human donor in good health. The material sequenced was non-Treg CD4+ T cells sorted from blood. CDR3 sequence: CASSRDRWSSYEQYF. The CDR3, as DNA: TGTGCCAGCAGCCGCGACAGGTGGAGCTCCTACGAGCAGTACTTC.